Described below is a single T cell receptor beta chain sequence and its context. CDR3 length: 15 residues. V gave up 6 bases and J gave up 0 bases; unmatched junction bases: 2. Germline V gives CDR1 SNHLY, CDR2 FYNNEI. Sequencing used immunoSEQ multiplex PCR; TCRdb keeps in-frame clones, though not all of them. Among some 120,000 clones listed, roughly 89% were seen once. This sample was taken from a study of control samples from healthy donors and cancer patients. The material sequenced was blood. This clonotype was obtained from a man aged 30-40 years in good health. V and J are TRBV2 and TRBJ1-6; TRBD1 aligns across 7 bases. For the CDR3, the DNA is TGTGCCAGCAGGGACAGGAGCTCCTATAATTCACCCCTCCACTTT. This translates into CASRDRSSYNSPLHF.